These 31 T cell receptor beta chains originate from one sample sequenced in a study of shared clonotypes between healthy human individuals. Measured with immunoSEQ multiplex PCR; TCRdb has only the in-frame clones, and not every one. The sample includes about 2.3 million clones, approximately 90% of them seen just once. The sample consisted of naive CD4+ T cells from PBMCs. Subset defined: CD45RA+ positively selected. The source of these receptors is a man aged 18-30 years in good health. Some clones in this sample may be carry-over from other donors' samples.

V is TRBV30 and J is TRBJ2-7; a weak D match, TRBD1 (5 bases). The V end was cut by 2 bases, the J end by 5 bases, with 13 bases between. The germline V gene has CDR1 GTSNPN and CDR2 SVGIG (reference sequence). This CDR3 is built from 13 residues. The CDR3 sequence is CAWSPKGLDEQYF. The CDR3 DNA reads as TGTGCCTGGAGTCCTAAGGGGTTGGACGAGCAGTACTTC. The whole variable domain, remainder taken from reference TRBV30 and TRBJ2-7, is SQTIHQWPATLVQPVGSPLSLECTVEGTSNPNLYWYRQAAGRGLQLLFYSVGIGQISSEVPQNLSASRPQDRQFILSSKKLLLSDSGFYLCAWSPKGLDEQYFGPGTRLTVT.

This clone was detected a few times. The chain has TRBV7-9 and TRBJ1-1; tentative D call: TRBD1 (6 bases). Trimming took 6 bases from V and 0 from J, leaving 11 bases between them. The CDR3 is made up of 14 amino acids. From germline, CDR1 is SEHNR and CDR2 FQNEAQ (reference sequence). The CDR3 nucleotides read TGTGCCAGCAGAACCCGGGACATGAACACTGAAGCTTTCTTT. As protein: CASRTRDMNTEAFF.

This rearrangement joins TRBV6-6 to TRBJ1-2, with unresolved D. The germline gives CDR1 MNHNY, CDR2 SVGAGI (reference sequence). This CDR3 region has 13 residues. V was pared by 9 bases and J by 0 bases, with 11 bases between. CDR3 region: CASSGDANYGYTF. The DNA for the CDR3 is TGTGCCAGTTCAGGAGACGCTAACTATGGCTACACCTTC.

CDR3 nucleotides: TGTGCCACCAGCAGAGTCGACACCGGGGAGCTGTTTTTT. It specifies CATSRVDTGELFF. V usage is TRBV15 and J usage is TRBJ2-2, with D uncertain. This CDR3 spans 13 amino acids. Germline CDR1 LNHNV, CDR2 YYDKDF (reference sequence). V was trimmed by 1 base and J by 3 bases, leaving 3 bases between them.

The V call is TRBV7-7, the J call TRBJ1-2; TRBD1 matches at 9 bases. V gave up 5 bases and J gave up 5 bases; unmatched junction bases: 3. Germline CDR1 and CDR2: SSHAT and FNYEAQ (reference sequence). This CDR3 is 13 amino acids long. CDR3 region: CASSPDRGYGYTF. As DNA, the CDR3 is TGTGCCAGCAGCCCCGACAGGGGGTATGGCTACACCTTC.

This clone was found once. The V gene is TRBV28, the J gene TRBJ2-4; D is possibly TRBD2 (5 bases). Germline CDR1 is MDHEN and CDR2 is SYDVKM. Between the trimmed V and J ends, which lost 7 bases and 11 bases, there was a span of 15 bases. The CDR3 has 12 residues. As DNA, the CDR3 is TGTGCCAGCACTAGCCCTACCGGCCTTCAGTACTTC. It is translated as CASTSPTGLQYF.

The chain carries TRBV9 and TRBJ1-2, with 9 bases identical to TRBD1. CDR3 length equals 15 residues. The germline CDR1 and CDR2 sequences are SGDLS and YYNGEE. The trim removed 0 bases at V and 5 bases at J, leaving 5 bases unmatched. CDR3 sequence (DNA): TGTGCCAGCAGCGTAGAGGGACAGGGAGCGTATGGCTACACCTTC. This encodes CASSVEGQGAYGYTF.

CDR3 in amino acids: CASSPKAGTNTGELFF. The CDR3 region has the DNA TGTGCCAGCAGCCCTAAGGCCGGGACAAACACCGGGGAGCTGTTTTTT. The chain has TRBV11-3 and TRBJ2-2; possible D gene TRBD1, 6 bases. The CDR3 consists of 16 residues. V lost 5 bases, J lost 2 bases, and 15 bases lay in between. Germline V gene lookup returns CDR1 SGHNT and CDR2 YENEEA.

The chain has TRBV27 and TRBJ2-7; 8 nucleotides agree with TRBD2. Germline V lookup: CDR1 MNHEY, CDR2 SMNVEV (reference sequence). With V trimmed by 3 bases and J by 3 bases, 7 bases remained unmatched. The CDR3 extends over 15 amino acids. As DNA, the CDR3 is TGTGCCAGCAGTTTGGGGGTCAGCGGGAGCTACGAGCAGTACTTC. Amino acids: CASSLGVSGSYEQYF.

V is TRBV5-1 and J is TRBJ2-1, with TRBD1 as a possible D gene (6 bases). This CDR3 comprises 16 residues. With 6 bases removed from V and 3 bases from J, the gap between germline ends came to 19 bases. The germline V gene encodes CDR1 SGHRS and CDR2 YFSETQ. The CDR3 sequence is CASTPTPGQSYNEQFF. Written as DNA, the CDR3 is TGCGCCAGCACCCCCACTCCGGGACAAAGCTACAATGAGCAGTTCTTC.

V is TRBV14 and J is TRBJ2-5; 13 bases line up with TRBD2. The CDR3 length is 19 residues. Germline V CDR1 and CDR2: SGHDN, FVKESK. V gave up 3 bases and J gave up 1 base; unmatched junction bases: 11. The CDR3 nucleotides read TGTGCCAGCAGCCAGTACCTCGGACTAGCGGGAGATATCCAAGAGACCCAGTACTTC. As protein: CASSQYLGLAGDIQETQYF.

This chain uses TRBV5-1 with TRBJ2-7; D perhaps matches TRBD1 (5 bases). V lost 2 bases and J 0 bases, leaving 18 bases between the germline ends. The length of the CDR3 is 17 residues. Germline loops: CDR1 SGHRS, CDR2 YFSETQ. Written as DNA, the CDR3 is TGCGCCAGCAGCTTATCCCCAACAGGCAGGAGCTCCTACGAGCAGTACTTC. This encodes CASSLSPTGRSSYEQYF.

The gene calls are TRBV7-2 and TRBJ1-5; D is possibly TRBD1 (6 bases). The germline V gene encodes CDR1 SGHTA and CDR2 FQGNSA. Trimming took 4 bases from V and 9 from J, leaving 16 bases between them. The CDR3 runs 14 residues. The CDR3 bases are TGTGCCAGCAGCTCAGAGACTATCAGGGGGCCCCAGCATTTT. This translates into CASSSETIRGPQHF.

The V gene is TRBV9, the J gene TRBJ2-3; maybe TRBD2 (5 bases). Germline V lookup: CDR1 SGDLS, CDR2 YYNGEE. The CDR3 length is 13 residues. The V end was cut by 1 base, the J end by 4 bases, with 7 bases between. CDR3 region: CASSVLAADTQYF. DNA of the CDR3: TGTGCCAGCAGCGTACTAGCCGCAGATACGCAGTATTTT.

The chain employs TRBV7-2 and TRBJ2-1; D gene ambiguous. The CDR3 totals 13 residues. The V end lost 1 base, the J end lost 7 bases, and 8 bases lay between the germline ends. Germline V gives CDR1 SGHTA, CDR2 FQGNSA. CDR3: CASSLEGRNEQFF. In nucleotides, the CDR3 is TGTGCCAGCAGCTTAGAAGGTCGGAATGAGCAGTTCTTC.

The V gene is TRBV19, the J gene TRBJ1-1; 8 bases fit TRBD1. The CDR3 has 16 amino acids. The trim removed 8 bases at V and 2 bases at J, leaving 13 bases unmatched. Germline V gene sequence: CDR1 LNHDA, CDR2 SQIVND (reference sequence). Here the CDR3 reads CASSTTFGTGNTEAFF. Here the CDR3 DNA reads TGTGCCAGTTCAACCACCTTCGGGACAGGAAACACTGAAGCTTTCTTT.

J is TRBJ2-7 and V is TRBV28; 9 bases match TRBD2. V trimming: 5 bases; J trimming: 6 bases; junction bases outside the gene matches: 5. The CDR3 totals 13 residues. Germline values: CDR1 MDHEN, CDR2 SYDVKM. The chain's CDR3 is CASSAGLAGEQYF. DNA of the CDR3: TGTGCCAGCAGTGCGGGACTAGCAGGCGAGCAGTACTTC.

The V and J genes are TRBV6-5 and TRBJ1-3; D is undetermined. There are 14 residues in the CDR3. V lost 6 bases to trimming and J lost 0 bases, with 9 bases between them. Germline values: CDR1 MNHEY, CDR2 SVGAGI. Here the CDR3 DNA reads TGTGCCAGCAGCTCGGGCTTCTCTGGAAACACCATATATTTT. Protein product: CASSSGFSGNTIYF.

The chain combines TRBV30 with TRBJ2-2; 10 bases match TRBD2. Trimming at V came to 4 bases and at J to 5 bases, leaving 13 bases not matched to a gene. Germline assignment: CDR1 GTSNPN and CDR2 SVGIG (reference sequence). The CDR3 extends over 17 amino acids. The CDR3 DNA is TGTGCCTGGAAGAGGCCGGCTAGCGGGAGAGGGACCGGGGAGCTGTTTTTT. This sequence encodes CAWKRPASGRGTGELFF.

In nucleotides, the CDR3 is TGTGCCAGCACGGTGGCGGGAGGGGCAGATACGCAGTATTTT. Translation: CASTVAGGADTQYF. The J gene is TRBJ2-3, the V gene TRBV6-6, with TRBD2 identical over 9 bases. The CDR3 consists of 14 residues. The V gene's germline CDR1 is MNHNY and CDR2 SVGAGI (reference sequence). V dropped 7 bases and J dropped 4; count of bases not matched to a gene: 6.

The rearrangement links TRBV4-2 to TRBJ2-2, with 14 bases aligning to TRBD2. The germline gives CDR1 LGHNA, CDR2 YNFKEQ. The CDR3 extends over 18 amino acids. The ends lost 1 base at V and 8 bases at J; junction bases unmatched: 9. CDR3 coding DNA: TGTGCCAGCAGCCAAGGGACCGGACTAGCGGGAGGCCGGGGGGAGCTGTTTTTT. Translation gives CASSQGTGLAGGRGELFF.

The chain joins TRBV7-3 to TRBJ2-3; 7 positions match TRBD1. Germline CDR1 and CDR2: SGHTA and FQGTGA. The CDR3 extends over 18 amino acids. The V gene end was trimmed by 2 bases and the J gene end by 3 bases; junction bases not matched to a gene: 14. The CDR3 region has the DNA TGTGCCAGCAGCTTACGCCCCGTCGGGACAGACGCGACAGATACGCAGTATTTT. Its protein product is CASSLRPVGTDATDTQYF.

The rearrangement uses TRBV7-2 and TRBJ2-3; D call uncertain. The CDR3 runs 17 residues. Germline loops: CDR1 SGHTA, CDR2 FQGNSA. The ends were cut back, 0 bases at V and 0 bases at J, with 13 bases in the middle. This CDR3 is CASSLARLLSSTDTQYF. CDR3 in DNA: TGTGCCAGCAGCTTAGCGCGACTGCTCTCTAGCACAGATACGCAGTATTTT.

This clone was detected only a few times. The chain couples TRBV7-3 to TRBJ1-1; D is undetermined. The CDR3 has 13 amino acids. V lost 8 bases, J lost 4 bases, and 14 bases lay in between. Germline V lookup: CDR1 SGHTA, CDR2 FQGTGA. This CDR3 reads CASQPGRITEAFF. For the CDR3, the DNA is TGTGCCAGCCAGCCGGGCCGAATCACTGAAGCTTTCTTT.

This chain uses TRBV27 with TRBJ2-6, with no clear D. Germline V gives CDR1 MNHEY, CDR2 SMNVEV (reference sequence). This CDR3 is built from 15 residues. The V end lost 6 bases, the J end lost 3 bases, and 12 bases lay between the germline ends. The CDR3 is CASSELLGGANVLTF. CDR3 sequence (DNA): TGTGCCAGCAGCGAGTTGCTGGGTGGGGCCAACGTCCTGACTTTC. The whole variable domain, filled in from reference TRBV27 and TRBJ2-6, reads EAQVTQNPRYLITVTGKKLTVTCSQNMNHEYMSWYRQDPGLGLRQIYYSMNVEVTDKGDVPEGYKVSRKEKRNFPLILESPSPNQTSLYFCASSELLGGANVLTFGAGSRLTVL.

J is TRBJ1-4 and V is TRBV5-5, with D possibly being TRBD1 (5 bases). CDR1 is SGHKS, CDR2 YYEKEE, per germline (reference sequence). The CDR3 sequence is 15 residues long. V gave up 7 bases and J gave up 0 bases, with 13 bases separating them. CDR3 sequence reads: CASGRGVATNEKLFF. Written as DNA, the CDR3 is TGTGCCAGCGGCCGGGGGGTAGCAACTAATGAAAAACTGTTTTTT.

This chain connects TRBV6-5 to TRBJ1-1; D is unresolved. The V and J ends lost 0 bases and 9 bases respectively, with 17 bases between them. The germline gives CDR1 MNHEY, CDR2 SVGAGI. This CDR3 has 15 residues. CDR3 bases: TGTGCCAGCAGTTACTCGATACGCCGGAGTCCCAAAGCTTTCTTT. Amino acids: CASSYSIRRSPKAFF.

This rearrangement joins TRBV27 to TRBJ2-1, with TRBD1 matching 8 bases. The CDR3 runs to 15 residues. From germline, CDR1 is MNHEY and CDR2 SMNVEV (reference sequence). V lost 8 bases to trimming and J lost 3 bases; unmatched junction nucleotides: 9. CDR3: CASRSAGGLYNEQFF. The DNA for the CDR3 is TGTGCCAGCCGCTCAGCAGGGGGCCTCTACAATGAGCAGTTCTTC.

V and J are TRBV18 and TRBJ1-5; weak D call: TRBD1 (6 bases). Looked up from germline, CDR1 is KGHSH and CDR2 is LQKENI. The CDR3 is 14 residues long. Trimming cost V 3 bases and J 6 bases, with 12 bases left between them. Here the CDR3 reads CASSPRTDPQPQHF. CDR3 DNA: TGTGCCAGCTCACCGAGGACAGATCCTCAGCCCCAGCATTTT. Full variable domain (missing parts from reference TRBV18 and TRBJ1-5): NAGVMQNPRHLVRRRGQEARLRCSPMKGHSHVYWYRQLPEEGLKFMVYLQKENIIDESGMPKERFSAEFPKEGPSILRIQQVVRGDSAAYFCASSPRTDPQPQHFGDGTRLSIL.

The chain couples TRBV7-2 to TRBJ2-3; 9 bases line up with TRBD2. V dropped 5 bases and J dropped 1; count of bases not matched to a gene: 10. The germline gives CDR1 SGHTA, CDR2 FQGNSA. The CDR3 has 17 amino acids. The CDR3 loop is CASSPSSGNFGTDTQYF. The CDR3 DNA reads as TGTGCCAGCAGCCCCTCTAGCGGGAACTTTGGCACAGATACGCAGTATTTT.

The chain recombines TRBV5-8 with TRBJ1-1; D unclear. Germline-derived CDR1 and CDR2 are SGHTS and YDEGEE. The CDR3 runs 13 residues. V lost 5 bases and J 0 bases, leaving 8 bases between the germline ends. The CDR3 is CASSQTVNTEAFF. The CDR3 nucleotides are TGTGCCAGCAGTCAAACAGTGAACACTGAAGCTTTCTTT.